This passage covers 27 T cell receptor beta chains from one sample sequenced in a study of blood T cells in healthy people across ages. Using a J-beta primer mix together with a sample-barcoded 5' primer, a second PCR was run for about 6 to 11 cycles. TCRdb re-called the 5' RACE reads with MiXCR, one entry per CDR3 protein. The data show approximately 680,000 distinct CDR3 sequences, about 30% seen once. Sequencing was carried out using blood. These receptors all stem from an elderly woman in good health.

Comment on this clonotype: One base away lies a much larger clone, so this may be a sequencing read error. The rearrangement links TRBV12-3 or TRBV12-4 to TRBJ1-2; TRBD1 aligns across 7 bases. This CDR3 comprises 13 residues. V trimming: 7 bases; J trimming: 1 base; junction bases outside the gene matches: 3. CDR3 bases: TGTGCCAGCACCCAGGGGGGTAACTATGGCTACACCTTC. It codes for CASTQGGNYGYTF.

A remark on this clonotype: This clone may be a read error of a much larger clone one base away. The V gene is TRBV3-1, the J gene TRBJ2-1; 7 bases match TRBD2. V trimming: 3 bases; J trimming: 6 bases; junction bases outside the gene matches: 8. Germline V CDR1 and CDR2: LGHDT, YNNKEL (reference sequence). The CDR3 spans 15 residues. The CDR3 region has the DNA TGTGCCAGCAGCCAGCAGAAGCGGGGTTCCAATGAGCAGTTCTTC. This gives the protein CASSQQKRGSNEQFF.

This clonotype was found many times. The V gene is TRBV20-1, the J gene TRBJ1-6, with D possibly matching TRBD1 (6 bases). This CDR3 has 14 residues. The ends were cut back, 5 bases at V and 8 bases at J, with 16 bases in the middle. Germline lookup yields CDR1 DFQATT and CDR2 SNEGSKA (reference sequence). CDR3 DNA sequence: TGCAGTGCTTCCGGGGGCTCAGAGGATTCACCCCTCCACTTT. Amino acids: CSASGGSEDSPLHF.

This clonotype was detected ten times or more. CDR3 loop: CSARDERGRLYEQYF. CDR3 in DNA: TGCAGTGCTAGAGATGAGAGGGGGCGCCTCTACGAGCAGTACTTC. This chain connects TRBV20-1 to TRBJ2-7, with 7 bases that match TRBD1. CDR3 length: 15 residues. J lost 3 bases, V lost 0 bases, and 8 bases had no gene match. Germline CDR1 DFQATT, CDR2 SNEGSKA (reference sequence).

At least ten counts were recorded for this clonotype. The chain uses TRBV4-2 and TRBJ1-4, with TRBD1 matching 8 bases. Germline trimming cut 2 bases from V and 8 bases from J; bases unmatched to any gene: 7. This CDR3 is 15 amino acids long. Germline V CDR1 and CDR2: LGHNA, YNFKEQ. The CDR3 reads CASSQTRGQGEKLFF. The CDR3 coding sequence is TGTGCCAGCAGCCAAACCAGGGGGCAGGGGGAAAAACTGTTTTTT.

The chain recombines TRBV12-3 or TRBV12-4 with TRBJ1-2; possible D gene TRBD1, 5 bases. V lost 2 bases to trimming and J lost 6 bases, with 10 bases between them. The CDR3 spans 13 residues. This chain's CDR3 is CASSLQGLDGYTF. For the CDR3, the DNA is TGTGCCAGCAGTTTACAGGGTTTGGATGGCTACACCTTC.

This clonotype was seen a few times. The CDR3 DNA reads as TGTGCCAGCAGCCAGGGGTTCCAGCCCCAGCATTTT. Protein sequence: CASSQGFQPQHF. The V and J genes are TRBV5-6 and TRBJ1-5; TRBD1 is a possible D gene (6 bases). CDR3 length equals 12 residues. Per germline, CDR1 SGHDT and CDR2 YYEEEE. Deletions cut 4 bases from V and 7 bases from J, with 9 bases between.

V usage is TRBV30 and J usage is TRBJ2-7; D may match TRBD1 or TRBD2 (5 bases each). Between the trimmed V and J ends, which lost 2 bases and 3 bases, there was a span of 11 bases. Per germline, CDR1 GTSNPN and CDR2 SVGIG (reference sequence). CDR3 length equals 13 residues. The CDR3 here is CAWSKGDLYEQYF. The CDR3 bases are TGTGCCTGGAGTAAAGGGGACCTCTACGAGCAGTACTTC. Complete variable domain (other parts from reference TRBV30 and TRBJ2-7): SQTIHQWPATLVQPVGSPLSLECTVEGTSNPNLYWYRQAAGRGLQLLFYSVGIGQISSEVPQNLSASRPQDRQFILSSKKLLLSDSGFYLCAWSKGDLYEQYFGPGTRLTVT.

This clonotype was seen only a few times. Since a much larger clone is just one base distant, this may be a read error. CDR3 protein: CAISEGQGGDEQYF. Here the CDR3 DNA reads TGTGCCATCAGTGAGGGACAGGGCGGCGATGAGCAGTACTTC. The rearrangement joins TRBV10-3 to TRBJ2-7; 8 bases map to TRBD1. V lost 2 bases to trimming and J lost 7 bases; unmatched junction nucleotides: 7. The CDR3 consists of 14 residues. Germline V gene data show CDR1 as ENHRY and CDR2 as SYGVKD.

V is TRBV27 and J is TRBJ2-1; 10 positions agree with TRBD2. Losses at the gene ends were 8 bases for V and 0 bases for J; bases not matched to a gene: 19. The germline gives CDR1 MNHEY, CDR2 SMNVEV (reference sequence). This CDR3 has 20 residues. CDR3 bases: TGTGCCAGCGGGTTGAGACCGGGACTAGCGCGCCTTAGCTCCTACAATGAGCAGTTCTTC. It yields the protein CASGLRPGLARLSSYNEQFF.

This clonotype has at least ten counts. The rearrangement uses TRBV20-1 and TRBJ2-7; weak D call: TRBD2 (6 bases). Trimming left V 3 bases short and J 6 bases short, with 18 bases between. The CDR3 is made up of 14 amino acids. Germline V gene lookup returns CDR1 DFQATT and CDR2 SNEGSKA (reference sequence). CDR3 nucleotides: TGCAGTGCTAGTCCGCAGGGAGGAACTAGCGAGCAGTACTTC. Encoded protein: CSASPQGGTSEQYF.

In its sample, this clonotype was seen many times. The chain couples TRBV6-6 to TRBJ2-7; D is unresolved. Germline CDR1 MNHNY, CDR2 SVGAGI (reference sequence). V shed 5 bases and J shed 0 bases, with 14 bases lying between them. This CDR3 spans 15 amino acids. This CDR3 reads CASSTVLQSSYEQYF. In DNA, the CDR3 is TGTGCCAGCAGTACCGTACTACAATCCTCCTACGAGCAGTACTTC.

On this clonotype: One junction end disagrees with the germline gene, perhaps due to a read error. The chain is built from TRBV5-1 and TRBJ2-3; D remains ambiguous. Germline V CDR1 and CDR2: SGHRS, YFSETQ. CDR3 length: 16 residues. CDR3 amino acids: CASSLAPAEITDMQYF. In DNA, the CDR3 is TGCGCCAGCAGCTTGGCCCCGGCGGAGATCACAGATATGCAGTATTTT.

This clonotype was counted only a few times. This clone may be a read error of a much larger clone one base away. The V call is TRBV20-1, the J call TRBJ2-1, with 11 bases aligning to TRBD2. The DNA matches TRBJ2-7 better at its end, which makes the J call doubtful. This CDR3 is built from 17 residues. Per the germline V gene, CDR1 is DFQATT and CDR2 is SNEGSKA (reference sequence). CDR3 nucleotides: TGCAGTGCTCAGCTTAGCGGGGGGGCCGTAACCTACAATGAGCAGTACTTC. This gives the protein CSAQLSGGAVTYNEQYF.

This clonotype showed up many times. The rearrangement uses TRBV9 and TRBJ2-6; tentatively, D is TRBD1 (5 bases). Trimming took 4 bases from V and 0 from J, leaving 20 bases between them. CDR3 size: 19 residues. Germline values: CDR1 SGDLS, CDR2 YYNGEE. The CDR3: CASSPHSRAPLSGANVLTF. The CDR3 DNA sequence: TGTGCCAGCAGCCCCCATTCCAGGGCTCCGCTCTCTGGGGCCAACGTCCTGACTTTC.

Comment on this clonotype: One base away lies a much larger clone, so this may be a sequencing read error. The rearrangement joins TRBV7-9 to TRBJ2-7; 14 bases line up with TRBD2. CDR1 and CDR2 (germline): SEHNR, FQNEAQ (reference sequence). CDR3 size: 18 residues. The DNA for the CDR3 is TGTGCCAGCAGCCTTATCGGGACTAGCGGGGGCCGTGCCTACGGGCAGTACTTC. Its translation is CASSLIGTSGGRAYGQYF.

For this clonotype: This sequence may be a read error, since a much larger clone differs from it by one base. The rearrangement joins TRBV20-1 to TRBJ2-1, with D perhaps matching TRBD2 (5 bases). V was shortened by 3 bases and J by 9 bases, with 12 bases between the two germline ends. Germline V gene lookup returns CDR1 DFQATT and CDR2 SNEGSKA (reference sequence). This CDR3 region has 12 residues. CDR3 DNA sequence: TGCAGTGCTAGTAGGAGGAGTAGTGAGCAGTTCTTC. Its protein product is CSASRRSSEQFF.

Remarks on this clonotype: A much larger clone lies one base from this, so it may be a read error. The CDR3 coding sequence is TGTGCCAGCAGTTCACCACTCCTGGGCACTGAAGCTTTCTTT. This codes for CASSSPLLGTEAFF. V and J are TRBV7-9 and TRBJ1-1; D is ambiguous. Between the trimmed V and J ends, which lost 6 bases and 4 bases, there was a span of 15 bases. Germline CDR1 and CDR2: SEHNR and FQNEAQ (reference sequence). This CDR3 spans 14 amino acids.

The CDR3 here is CATSRDRLGAGNTIYF. The DNA for the CDR3 is TGTGCCACCAGCAGAGATCGTTTGGGTGCTGGAAACACCATATATTTT. The chain employs TRBV15 and TRBJ1-3; D uncertain. The CDR3 runs to 16 residues. Germline loops: CDR1 LNHNV, CDR2 YYDKDF (reference sequence). V was trimmed by 0 bases and J by 2 bases, leaving 11 bases between them.

This clonotype was counted many times. The V call is TRBV12-3 or TRBV12-4, the J call TRBJ1-6; unclear D gene. The length of the CDR3 is 14 residues. The V end was cut by 4 bases, the J end by 5 bases, with 9 bases between. CDR3 in amino acids: CASSYEQNNSPLHF. The DNA of the CDR3 is TGTGCCAGCAGTTACGAACAGAATAATTCACCCCTCCACTTT.

On this clonotype itself: A read error is possible here, since a much larger clone lies one base away. The chain couples TRBV9 to TRBJ1-2; no clear D gene. CDR3 length: 13 residues. The V gene's germline CDR1 is SGDLS and CDR2 YYNGEE. Trimming stripped 0 bases from V and 8 bases from J, with 11 bases between. The chain's CDR3 is CASSVGDIGGYTF. Written as DNA, the CDR3 is TGTGCCAGCAGCGTAGGCGACATTGGGGGCTACACCTTC.

This clonotype has only a few counts. The chain has TRBV5-5 and TRBJ1-4; possibly TRBD1 for D (6 bases). Germline-derived CDR1 and CDR2 are SGHKS and YYEKEE (reference sequence). The germline V and J ends were trimmed by 0 bases and 2 bases, with 8 bases remaining between them. The CDR3 extends over 15 amino acids. CDR3 nucleotide sequence: TGTGCCAGCAGCTTGGAGCAGGGGACTAATGAAAAACTGTTTTTT. Its translation is CASSLEQGTNEKLFF.

The rearrangement joins TRBV12-3 or TRBV12-4 to TRBJ1-1; possible D gene TRBD1, 5 bases. The V end lost 8 bases, the J end lost 3 bases, and 13 bases lay between the germline ends. The CDR3 extends over 13 amino acids. CDR3 amino acids: CASGVGRDTEAFF. As DNA, the CDR3 is TGTGCCAGCGGTGTGGGCAGGGACACTGAAGCTTTCTTT.

Comments on this clonotype: A read error is possible here, since a much larger clone lies one base away. The chain is built from TRBV20-1 and TRBJ2-1; D may correspond to TRBD1 or TRBD2 (5 bases each). The J call is in doubt because the DNA end fits TRBJ2-7 better. The germline gives CDR1 DFQATT, CDR2 SNEGSKA (reference sequence). This CDR3 spans 14 amino acids. The CDR3 spells CSARDREEGRGQYF. CDR3 nucleotide sequence: TGCAGTGCTAGAGACAGGGAAGAGGGAAGAGGGCAGTACTTC.

In its sample, this clonotype was seen a few times. J is TRBJ1-2 and V is TRBV3-1; 7 nucleotides line up with TRBD1. Per the germline V gene, CDR1 is LGHDT and CDR2 is YNNKEL (reference sequence). The V and J ends lost 5 bases and 7 bases, in that order; junction bases with no gene match: 7. The CDR3 totals 13 residues. The CDR3 region has the DNA TGTGCCAGCAGCTTATTCGACAGGGTTGGCTACACCTTC. This gives the protein CASSLFDRVGYTF. The variable domain in full, completed from reference TRBV3-1 and TRBJ1-2, reads DTAVSQTPKYLVTQMGNDKSIKCEQNLGHDTMYWYKQDSKKFLKIMFSYNNKELIINETVPNRFSPKSPDKAHLNLHINSLELGDSAVYFCASSLFDRVGYTFGSGTRLTVV.

This clonotype has ten or more counts. The chain carries TRBV6-6 and TRBJ2-5; TRBD1 matches at 8 bases. This CDR3 contains 13 residues. V was clipped by 5 bases and J by 4 bases; unmatched bases: 3. CDR1 MNHNY and CDR2 SVGAGI come from the germline V gene (reference sequence). Written as DNA, the CDR3 is TGTGCCAGCAGTCGACAGGGGATAGAGACCCAGTACTTC. Its translation is CASSRQGIETQYF.

This sequence joins TRBV20-1 and TRBJ2-7, with 8 bases lining up with TRBD1. This CDR3 comprises 15 residues. Germline CDR1 and CDR2: DFQATT and SNEGSKA (reference sequence). V trimming: 3 bases; J trimming: 4 bases; junction bases outside the gene matches: 11. This chain's CDR3 is CSASSHRGQGYEQYF. CDR3 nucleotide sequence: TGCAGTGCTAGCTCTCACCGTGGACAGGGTTACGAGCAGTACTTC.